Presented here are 22 T cell receptor beta chains from one specimen sequenced in a study of shared clonotypes between healthy human individuals. Here immunoSEQ multiplex PCR was the method, and the copy in TCRdb shows in-frame clones only, minus some. This sample has about 2.4 million clones, with approximately 92% found just once. The specimen was naive CD4+ T cells sorted from blood. Noted subset: CD45RA+ positively selected. The receptors come from a man aged 18 to 29 in good health.

This clone was recorded once. The CDR3 here is CATTGLAGAEELFF. CDR3 coding DNA: TGTGCCACAACGGGACTAGCGGGAGCAGAGGAGCTGTTTTTT. The chain uses TRBV10-3 and TRBJ2-2; TRBD2 matches 14 bases. CDR3 length equals 14 residues. J gave up 10 bases and V 10 bases, and 8 bases lay outside the gene matches. The germline V gene has CDR1 ENHRY and CDR2 SYGVKD.

J is TRBJ1-3 and V is TRBV19, with D possibly being TRBD1 (6 bases). From germline, CDR1 is LNHDA and CDR2 SQIVND (reference sequence). The CDR3 consists of 17 residues. V gave up 4 bases and J gave up 2 bases, with 18 bases separating them. DNA for the CDR3: TGTGCCAGTAGTAAGGGAGGGGGATTTGTCCCTGGAAACACCATATATTTT. Its protein product is CASSKGGGFVPGNTIYF.

This chain connects TRBV10-1 to TRBJ2-2, with D unclear. Trimming took 6 bases from V and 0 from J, leaving 11 bases between them. CDR1 and CDR2 from the germline V gene are WNHNN and SYGVQD (reference sequence). This CDR3 is built from 15 residues. CDR3: CASSPGPTNTGELFF. CDR3 sequence (DNA): TGCGCCAGCAGCCCCGGGCCTACGAACACCGGGGAGCTGTTTTTT.

The sample holds one count of this clone. The chain has TRBV6-1 and TRBJ1-4; 9 positions match TRBD1. This CDR3 comprises 15 residues. The germline gives CDR1 MNHNS, CDR2 SASEGT. V was clipped by 1 base and J by 8 bases; unmatched bases: 5. The CDR3: CASSEGDRVREKLFF. The CDR3 DNA sequence: TGTGCCAGCAGTGAAGGGGACAGGGTTCGAGAAAAACTGTTTTTT.

The chain carries TRBV6-1 and TRBJ2-3, with a possible D match to TRBD1 (6 bases). CDR3 size: 16 residues. The germline CDR1 and CDR2 sequences are MNHNS and SASEGT. V lost 4 bases and J lost 0, with 14 bases in between. This CDR3 reads CASSGIPGQSTDTQYF. The CDR3 DNA follows: TGTGCCAGCAGTGGCATACCGGGACAAAGCACAGATACGCAGTATTTT.

The chain uses TRBV7-8 and TRBJ2-2, with 14 bases aligning to TRBD2. CDR1 is SGHVS, CDR2 FQNEAQ, per germline. Unmatched junction bases numbered 13, after V lost 5 bases and J lost 5 bases. The CDR3 has 19 amino acids. The CDR3 loop is CASSPISGLAGVGTGELFF. DNA of the CDR3: TGTGCCAGCAGCCCTATCTCGGGACTAGCGGGAGTTGGTACCGGGGAGCTGTTTTTT.

The V call is TRBV5-1, the J call TRBJ2-7; 7 bases are a match to TRBD1. Germline V lookup: CDR1 SGHRS, CDR2 YFSETQ. The V segment lost 3 bases and the J segment 2 bases; nucleotides outside the gene matches: 5. The CDR3 consists of 14 residues. CDR3 bases: TGCGCCAGCAGCTGGAGGCAGGGGGCCTACGAGCAGTACTTC. It yields the protein CASSWRQGAYEQYF.

This clone appeared a single time. The rearrangement joins TRBV7-8 to TRBJ1-4; D unclear. The CDR3 loop spans 13 amino acids. The germline CDR1 and CDR2 sequences are SGHVS and FQNEAQ. Trimming took off 5 bases at V and 2 bases at J, with 6 bases between the two ends. The CDR3 region has the DNA TGTGCCAGCAGCCGCCTGACTAATGAAAAACTGTTTTTT. It translates to CASSRLTNEKLFF.

The rearrangement links TRBV2 to TRBJ2-5, with 10 bases fitting TRBD2. This CDR3 spans 17 amino acids. CDR1 SNHLY and CDR2 FYNNEI come from the germline V gene. The J segment lost 1 base and the V segment lost 6 bases, leaving 11 bases of the junction unmatched. CDR3 in amino acids: CASSPGLAGVIQETQYF. Here the CDR3 DNA reads TGTGCCAGCAGCCCAGGGCTAGCGGGGGTTATCCAAGAGACCCAGTACTTC.

This rearrangement joins TRBV10-3 to TRBJ1-6; 7 bases match TRBD1. This CDR3 comprises 15 residues. From germline, CDR1 is ENHRY and CDR2 SYGVKD. V lost 0 bases, J lost 10 bases, and 6 bases stayed unmatched. Here the CDR3 DNA reads TGTGCCATCAGTGAGTCAACAGGGGACCGATCACCCCTCCACTTT. Translated: CAISESTGDRSPLHF.

This sequence joins TRBV6-5 and TRBJ1-1; D perhaps matches TRBD1 (5 bases). V lost 5 bases and J lost 1, with 11 bases in between. CDR3 length: 14 amino acids. Germline CDR1 MNHEY, CDR2 SVGAGI. The CDR3 here is CASSRGAENTEAFF. The CDR3 DNA follows: TGTGCCAGCAGTAGGGGTGCAGAGAACACTGAAGCTTTCTTT.

V is TRBV13 and J is TRBJ2-5, with 8 bases lining up with TRBD1. Germline V CDR1 and CDR2: PRHDT, FYEKMQ (reference sequence). V lost 4 bases, J lost 2 bases, and 9 bases stayed unmatched. The CDR3 runs 16 residues. The CDR3 protein is CASSSRTGSIQETQYF. CDR3 DNA: TGTGCCAGCAGCTCCCGGACAGGGTCAATTCAAGAGACCCAGTACTTC. Supplemented by reference TRBV13 and TRBJ2-5, the full variable domain reads AAGVIQSPRHLIKEKRETATLKCYPIPRHDTVYWYQQGPGQDPQFLISFYEKMQSDKGSIPDRFSAQQFSDYHSELNMSSLELGDSALYFCASSSRTGSIQETQYFGPGTRLLVL.

This clone was recorded only once. The chain combines TRBV5-1 with TRBJ2-1, with D uncertain. The germline V gene encodes CDR1 SGHRS and CDR2 YFSETQ. The CDR3 sequence is 15 residues long. V was trimmed by 0 bases and J by 9 bases, leaving 16 bases between them. CDR3 protein: CASSLEGGITGEQFF. The CDR3 nucleotides are TGCGCCAGCAGCTTGGAAGGCGGTATCACGGGTGAGCAGTTCTTC.

This rearrangement joins TRBV2 to TRBJ2-1; a possible D gene is TRBD2 (6 bases). Trimming took 8 bases from V and 6 from J, leaving 29 bases between them. The CDR3 has 18 residues. Germline assignment: CDR1 SNHLY and CDR2 FYNNEI. Here the CDR3 DNA reads TGTGCCAGCGGGACCTCCCGCTGGGAGGACCACAATCCCAATGAGCAGTTCTTC. Protein sequence: CASGTSRWEDHNPNEQFF.

This clone was detected once. The sample has other DNA sequences that encode this CDR3 too. The chain carries TRBV6-5 and TRBJ1-3; D is unresolved. Germline CDR1 MNHEY, CDR2 SVGAGI. Trimming pared 3 bases from V and 0 bases from J, leaving 3 bases between. CDR3 length: 13 amino acids. The CDR3 reads CASSYTSGNTIYF. The DNA of the CDR3 is TGTGCCAGCAGTTATACCTCTGGAAACACCATATATTTT.

In nucleotides, the CDR3 is TGTGCCAGTAGTAACCGGGAGCTAAATGAAAAACTGTTTTTT. Its translation is CASSNRELNEKLFF. The rearrangement links TRBV19 to TRBJ1-4, with D uncertain. Per germline, CDR1 LNHDA and CDR2 SQIVND (reference sequence). This CDR3 is built from 14 residues. The V end was cut by 4 bases, the J end by 5 bases, with 11 bases between.

This clone has a handful of counts. This rearrangement joins TRBV30 to TRBJ1-2; 7 nucleotides agree with TRBD1. J gave up 6 bases and V 4 bases, and 11 bases lay outside the gene matches. Germline CDR1 reads GTSNPN; CDR2 reads SVGIG (reference sequence). This CDR3 is 14 amino acids long. CDR3 sequence (DNA): TGTGCCTGGACCTTACAGGGGTCGGGAGATGGCTACACCTTC. Amino acids: CAWTLQGSGDGYTF.

The rearrangement links TRBV5-1 to TRBJ2-2; D unresolved. The CDR3 totals 12 residues. The ends were cut back, 5 bases at V and 8 bases at J, with 10 bases in the middle. CDR1 SGHRS and CDR2 YFSETQ come from the germline V gene. The CDR3, as DNA: TGCGCCAGCAGTCAAAGTGGTGGGGAGCTGTTTTTT. The encoded protein is CASSQSGGELFF.

This chain joins TRBV18 and TRBJ1-2; D remains ambiguous. Germline-derived CDR1 and CDR2 are KGHSH and LQKENI. V dropped 1 base and J dropped 0 bases, with 9 bases sitting between them. The CDR3 consists of 15 residues. CDR3 residues: CASSPQEVSNYGYTF. For the CDR3, the DNA is TGTGCCAGCTCACCACAGGAGGTATCTAACTATGGCTACACCTTC.

A single count supports this clone. The chain carries TRBV6-5 and TRBJ2-7; TRBD1 aligns across 9 bases. Germline CDR1 is MNHEY and CDR2 is SVGAGI. V lost 2 bases to trimming and J lost 4 bases; unmatched junction nucleotides: 6. CDR3 size: 15 residues. As DNA, the CDR3 is TGTGCCAGCAGTTACCGGGACAGGGCTTTTTACGAGCAGTACTTC. It yields the protein CASSYRDRAFYEQYF.

This rearrangement joins TRBV2 to TRBJ2-6; D gene ambiguous. Germline V gene data show CDR1 as SNHLY and CDR2 as FYNNEI. V lost 1 base and J lost 2, with 12 bases in between. The CDR3 is 17 residues long. The CDR3 DNA is TGTGCCAGCAGTGAAGGGCTAGGCTCTGCTGGGGCCAACGTCCTGACTTTC. This translates into CASSEGLGSAGANVLTF.

The genes are TRBV5-6 and TRBJ1-4, with D unresolved. This CDR3 has 15 amino acids. The germline V gene has CDR1 SGHDT and CDR2 YYEEEE. V was pared by 4 bases and J by 4 bases, with 14 bases between. Written as DNA, the CDR3 is TGTGCCAGCAGCCATAAAAAGACGAGTAATGAAAAACTGTTTTTT. Protein product: CASSHKKTSNEKLFF.